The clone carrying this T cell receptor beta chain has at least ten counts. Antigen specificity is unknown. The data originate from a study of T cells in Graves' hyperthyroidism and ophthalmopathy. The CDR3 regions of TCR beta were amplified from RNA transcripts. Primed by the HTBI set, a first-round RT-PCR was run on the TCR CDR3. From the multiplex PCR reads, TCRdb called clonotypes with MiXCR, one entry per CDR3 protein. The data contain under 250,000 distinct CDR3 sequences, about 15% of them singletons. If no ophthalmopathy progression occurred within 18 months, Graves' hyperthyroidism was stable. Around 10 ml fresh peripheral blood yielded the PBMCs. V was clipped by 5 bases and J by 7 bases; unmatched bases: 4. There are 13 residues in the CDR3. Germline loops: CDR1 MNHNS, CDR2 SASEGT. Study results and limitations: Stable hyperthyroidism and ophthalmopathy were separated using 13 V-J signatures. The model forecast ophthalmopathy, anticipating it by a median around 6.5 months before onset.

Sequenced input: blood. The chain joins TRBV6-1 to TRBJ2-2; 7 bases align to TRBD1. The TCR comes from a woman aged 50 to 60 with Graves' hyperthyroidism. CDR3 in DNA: TGTGCCAGCAGTAGACAGGGTGTCGGGGAGCTGTTTTTT. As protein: CASSRQGVGELFF.